This T cell receptor beta chain was identified during a study of spatial heterogeneity in lung cancer. Stated time point: sample taken at primary tumor resection. Unsorted tumor, nontumor lung tissue or cryopreserved PBMC supplied the whole RNA. Each TCR cDNA molecule carried a unique molecular identifier. One entry per CDR3 protein results from TCRdb running MiXCR on the 5' RACE reads. The sample consists of tens of thousands of distinct CDR3 sequences, 4% to 6% of them appearing once. The CDR3 runs 14 residues. With 3 bases removed from V and 0 bases from J, the gap between germline ends came to 10 bases. From germline, CDR1 is SQVTM and CDR2 ANQGSEA. This clonotype was counted at least ten times. Its specificity is not known. Study findings and constraints: Ubiquitous expanded tumor TCRs were observed in blood more at resection than follow-up.

This TCR came from a female donor with early-stage non-small cell lung cancer. The V and J genes are TRBV29-1 and TRBJ2-3; D is ambiguous. The sequencing used PBMCs, collected at surgery. DNA for the CDR3: TGCAGCGTTGATCACCCAGGAAGCACAGATACGCAGTATTTT. This encodes CSVDHPGSTDTQYF.